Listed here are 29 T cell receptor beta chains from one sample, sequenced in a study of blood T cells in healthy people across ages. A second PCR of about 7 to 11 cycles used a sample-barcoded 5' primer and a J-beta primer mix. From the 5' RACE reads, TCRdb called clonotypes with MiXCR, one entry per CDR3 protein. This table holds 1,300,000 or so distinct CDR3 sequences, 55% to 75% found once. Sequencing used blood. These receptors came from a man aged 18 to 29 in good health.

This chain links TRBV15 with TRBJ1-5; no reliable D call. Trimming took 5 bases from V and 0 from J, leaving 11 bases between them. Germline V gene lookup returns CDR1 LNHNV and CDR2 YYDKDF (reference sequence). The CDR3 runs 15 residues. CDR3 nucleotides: TGTGCCACCAGCGTTGCAGCGGCTAGCAATCAGCCCCAGCATTTT. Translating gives CATSVAAASNQPQHF.

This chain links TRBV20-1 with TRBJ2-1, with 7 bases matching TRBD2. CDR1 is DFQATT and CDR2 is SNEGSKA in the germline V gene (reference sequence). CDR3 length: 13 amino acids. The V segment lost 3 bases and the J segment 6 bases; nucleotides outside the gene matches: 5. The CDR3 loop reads CSARTSPSNEQFF. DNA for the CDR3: TGCAGTGCTAGGACTAGCCCGAGCAATGAGCAGTTCTTC.

The CDR3 DNA is TGTGCCAGCAGCCCCCGCCAGGACAGAAATGGCTACACCTTC. It codes for CASSPRQDRNGYTF. The chain recombines TRBV13 with TRBJ1-2; the D gene is possibly TRBD1 (6 bases). Germline CDR1 reads PRHDT; CDR2 reads FYEKMQ (reference sequence). Trimming removed 5 bases at V and 6 bases at J, with 16 bases between. This CDR3 comprises 14 residues.

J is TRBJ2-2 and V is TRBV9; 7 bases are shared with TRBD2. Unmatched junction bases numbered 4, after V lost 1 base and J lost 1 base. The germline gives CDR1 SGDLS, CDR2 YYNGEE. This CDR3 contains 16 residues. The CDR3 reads CASSVWAGENTGELFF. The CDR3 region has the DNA TGTGCCAGCAGCGTATGGGCGGGAGAGAACACCGGGGAGCTGTTTTTT.

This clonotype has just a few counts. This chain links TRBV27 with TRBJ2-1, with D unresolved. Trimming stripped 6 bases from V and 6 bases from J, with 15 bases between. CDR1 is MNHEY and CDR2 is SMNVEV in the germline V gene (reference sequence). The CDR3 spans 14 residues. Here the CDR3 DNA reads TGTGCCAGCAGCCCCCTTCCCCTCAGCAATGAGCAGTTCTTC. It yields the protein CASSPLPLSNEQFF.

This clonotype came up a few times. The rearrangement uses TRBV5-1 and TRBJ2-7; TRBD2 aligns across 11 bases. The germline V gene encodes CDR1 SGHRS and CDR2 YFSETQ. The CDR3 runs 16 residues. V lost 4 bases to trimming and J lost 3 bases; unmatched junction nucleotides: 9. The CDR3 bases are TGCGCCAGCAGCCGAGGTGTGGGACTAGCGGTCTACGAGCAGTACTTC. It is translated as CASSRGVGLAVYEQYF. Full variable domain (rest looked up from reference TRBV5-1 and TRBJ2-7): KAGVTQTPRYLIKTRGQQVTLSCSPISGHRSVSWYQQTPGQGLQFLFEYFSETQRNKGNFPGRFSGRQFSNSRSEMNVSTLELGDSALYLCASSRGVGLAVYEQYFGPGTRLTVT.

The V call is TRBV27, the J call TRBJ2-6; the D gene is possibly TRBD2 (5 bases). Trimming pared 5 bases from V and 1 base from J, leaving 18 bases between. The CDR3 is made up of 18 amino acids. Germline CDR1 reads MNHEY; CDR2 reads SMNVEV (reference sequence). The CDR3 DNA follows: TGTGCCAGCAGTGACGACACGGGCCGCGGGTCTGGGGCCAACGTCCTGACTTTC. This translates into CASSDDTGRGSGANVLTF.

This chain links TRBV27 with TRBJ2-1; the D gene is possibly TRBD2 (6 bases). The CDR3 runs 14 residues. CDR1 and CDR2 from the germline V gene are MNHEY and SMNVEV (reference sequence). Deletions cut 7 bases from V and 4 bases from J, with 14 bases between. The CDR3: CASNTGESYNEQFF. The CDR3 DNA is TGTGCCAGCAACACGGGGGAATCTTACAATGAGCAGTTCTTC.

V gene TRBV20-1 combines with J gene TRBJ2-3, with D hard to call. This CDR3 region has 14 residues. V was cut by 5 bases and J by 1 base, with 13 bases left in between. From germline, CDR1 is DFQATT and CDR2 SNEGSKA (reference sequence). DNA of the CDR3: TGCAGTGCTGCCCCCAGCCCGGGCACAGATACGCAGTATTTT. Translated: CSAAPSPGTDTQYF.

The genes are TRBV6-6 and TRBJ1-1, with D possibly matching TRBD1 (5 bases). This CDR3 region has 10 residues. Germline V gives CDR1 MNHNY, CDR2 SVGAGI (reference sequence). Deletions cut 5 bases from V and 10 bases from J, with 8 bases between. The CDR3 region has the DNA TGTGCCAGCAGTCAGGGTGGAGCTTTCTTT. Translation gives CASSQGGAFF.

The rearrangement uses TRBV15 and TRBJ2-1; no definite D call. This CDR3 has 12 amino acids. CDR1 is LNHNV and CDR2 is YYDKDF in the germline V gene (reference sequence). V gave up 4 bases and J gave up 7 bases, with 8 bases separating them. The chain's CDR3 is CATSTDRNEQFF. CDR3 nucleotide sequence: TGTGCCACCAGCACAGATAGAAATGAGCAGTTCTTC.

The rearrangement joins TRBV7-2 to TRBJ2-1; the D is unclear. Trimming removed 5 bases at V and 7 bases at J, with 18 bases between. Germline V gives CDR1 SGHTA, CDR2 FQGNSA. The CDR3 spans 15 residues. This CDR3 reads CASSADQLAWNEQFF. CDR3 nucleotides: TGTGCCAGCAGCGCCGACCAACTGGCTTGGAATGAGCAGTTCTTC.

The CDR3 DNA follows: TGTGCCAGCAGCTTAGGCCTAGCGGGAATGAGCGAGCAGTACTTC. Its protein is CASSLGLAGMSEQYF. This sequence joins TRBV7-9 and TRBJ2-7, with 9 bases lining up with TRBD2. The CDR3 is 15 amino acids. Germline CDR1 SEHNR, CDR2 FQNEAQ (reference sequence). The trim removed 1 base at V and 6 bases at J, leaving 7 bases unmatched.

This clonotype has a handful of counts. The CDR3 DNA reads as TGTGCCAGCTCACAAGGACTGGGCGGCTACGAGCAGTACTTC. This codes for CASSQGLGGYEQYF. This chain uses TRBV4-2 with TRBJ2-7, with a weak D call TRBD2 (5 bases). Trimming removed 8 bases from V and 3 bases from J, with 17 bases in between. The CDR3 is 14 amino acids. The V gene's germline CDR1 is LGHNA and CDR2 YNFKEQ.

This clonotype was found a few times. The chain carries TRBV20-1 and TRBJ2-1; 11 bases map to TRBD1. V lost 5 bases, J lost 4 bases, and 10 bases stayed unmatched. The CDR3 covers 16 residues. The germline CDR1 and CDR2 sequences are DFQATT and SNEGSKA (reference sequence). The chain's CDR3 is CSAHISGTGGYNEQFF. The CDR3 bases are TGCAGTGCTCACATCTCCGGGACAGGGGGGTACAATGAGCAGTTCTTC.

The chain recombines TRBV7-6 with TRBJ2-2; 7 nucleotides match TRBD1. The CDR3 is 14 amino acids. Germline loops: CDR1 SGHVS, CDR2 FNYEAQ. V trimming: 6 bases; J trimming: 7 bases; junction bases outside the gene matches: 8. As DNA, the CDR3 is TGTGCCAGCAGTAGGGACAGTACGGTCGGGGAGCTGTTTTTT. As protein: CASSRDSTVGELFF.

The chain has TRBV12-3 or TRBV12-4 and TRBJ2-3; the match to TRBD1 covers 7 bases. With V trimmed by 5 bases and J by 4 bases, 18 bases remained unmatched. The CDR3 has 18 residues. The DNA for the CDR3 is TGTGCCAGCAGTCCCAACAGGGGCCCAGCCCGGGGCCCAGATACGCAGTATTTT. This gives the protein CASSPNRGPARGPDTQYF.

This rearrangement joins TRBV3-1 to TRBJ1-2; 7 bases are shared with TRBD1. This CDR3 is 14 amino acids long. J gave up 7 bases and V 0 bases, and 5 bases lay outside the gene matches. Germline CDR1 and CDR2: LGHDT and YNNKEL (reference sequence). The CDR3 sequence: CASSQETGNGGYTF. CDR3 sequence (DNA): TGTGCCAGCAGCCAAGAGACAGGGAATGGTGGCTACACCTTC. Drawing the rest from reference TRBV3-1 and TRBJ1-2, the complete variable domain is DTAVSQTPKYLVTQMGNDKSIKCEQNLGHDTMYWYKQDSKKFLKIMFSYNNKELIINETVPNRFSPKSPDKAHLNLHINSLELGDSAVYFCASSQETGNGGYTFGSGTRLTVV.

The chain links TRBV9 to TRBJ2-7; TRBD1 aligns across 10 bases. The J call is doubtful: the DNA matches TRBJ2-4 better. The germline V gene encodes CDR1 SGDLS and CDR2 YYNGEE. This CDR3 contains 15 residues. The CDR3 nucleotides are TGTGCCAGCAGCGTAGGTGGGACAGGGGTAAACATTCAGTACTTC. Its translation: CASSVGGTGVNIQYF.

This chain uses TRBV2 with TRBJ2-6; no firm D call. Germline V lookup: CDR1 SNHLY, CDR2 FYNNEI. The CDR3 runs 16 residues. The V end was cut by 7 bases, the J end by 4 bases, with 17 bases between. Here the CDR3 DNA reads TGTGCCAGCACCCGTGTGGAAGGTACGGGGGCCAACGTCCTGACTTTC. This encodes CASTRVEGTGANVLTF. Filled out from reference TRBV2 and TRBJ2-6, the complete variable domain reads EPEVTQTPSHQVTQMGQEVILRCVPISNHLYFYWYRQILGQKVEFLVSFYNNEISEKSEIFDDQFSVERPDGSNFTLKIRSTKLEDSAMYFCASTRVEGTGANVLTFGAGSRLTVL.

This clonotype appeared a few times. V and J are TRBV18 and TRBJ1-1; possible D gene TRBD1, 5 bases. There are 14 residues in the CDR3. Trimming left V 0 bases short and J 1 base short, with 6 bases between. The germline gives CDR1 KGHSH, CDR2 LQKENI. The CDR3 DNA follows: TGTGCCAGCTCACCACCCCAGGGGAACACTGAAGCTTTCTTT. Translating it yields CASSPPQGNTEAFF.

The CDR3 spells CASCQRGNQPQHF. DNA of the CDR3: TGTGCCAGCTGCCAGCGGGGCAATCAGCCCCAGCATTTT. The genes are TRBV6-1 and TRBJ1-5; unclear D gene. Trimming took off 8 bases at V and 2 bases at J, with 10 bases between the two ends. Germline V gene sequence: CDR1 MNHNS, CDR2 SASEGT. The CDR3 is 13 residues long.

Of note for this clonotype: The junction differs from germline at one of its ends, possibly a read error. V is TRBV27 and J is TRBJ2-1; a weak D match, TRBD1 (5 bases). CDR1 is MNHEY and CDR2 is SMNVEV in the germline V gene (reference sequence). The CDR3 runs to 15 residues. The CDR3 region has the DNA TGTGCCAGTAGTTTAGGGCAGGGTGTTTACAAGGAGCAGTTCTTC. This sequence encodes CASSLGQGVYKEQFF.

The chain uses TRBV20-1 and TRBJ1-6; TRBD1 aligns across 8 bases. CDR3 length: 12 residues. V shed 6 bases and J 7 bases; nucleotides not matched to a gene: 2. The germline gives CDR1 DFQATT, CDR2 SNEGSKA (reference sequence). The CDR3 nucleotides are TGCAGTGCACGACAGGGGAATTCACCCCTCCACTTT. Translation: CSARQGNSPLHF.

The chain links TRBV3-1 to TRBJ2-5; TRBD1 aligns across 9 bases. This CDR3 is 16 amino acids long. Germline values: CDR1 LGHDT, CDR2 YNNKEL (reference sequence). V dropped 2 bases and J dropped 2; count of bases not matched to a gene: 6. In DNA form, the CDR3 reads TGTGCCAGCAGCCAATTCCGGGACAGGGTACAAGAGACCCAGTACTTC. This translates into CASSQFRDRVQETQYF.

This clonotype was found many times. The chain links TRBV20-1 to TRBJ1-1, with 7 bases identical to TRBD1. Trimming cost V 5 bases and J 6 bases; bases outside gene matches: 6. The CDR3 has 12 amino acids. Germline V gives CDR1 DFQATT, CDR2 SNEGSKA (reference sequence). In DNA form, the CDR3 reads TGCAGTGCTCCCCAGGGGGAAGCTGAAGCTTTCTTT. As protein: CSAPQGEAEAFF.

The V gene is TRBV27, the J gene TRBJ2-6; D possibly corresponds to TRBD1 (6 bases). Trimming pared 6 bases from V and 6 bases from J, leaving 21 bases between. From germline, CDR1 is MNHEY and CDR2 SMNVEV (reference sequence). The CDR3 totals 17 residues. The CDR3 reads CASSQNTGQGSANVLTF. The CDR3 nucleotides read TGTGCCAGCAGCCAGAATACAGGGCAAGGATCGGCCAACGTCCTGACTTTC.

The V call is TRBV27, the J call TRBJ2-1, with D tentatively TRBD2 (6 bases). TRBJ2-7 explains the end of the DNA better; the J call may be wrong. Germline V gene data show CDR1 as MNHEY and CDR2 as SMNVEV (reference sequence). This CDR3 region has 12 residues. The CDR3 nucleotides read TGTGCCAGCAGTATCACGGGGAGGGAGCAGTACTTC. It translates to CASSITGREQYF.

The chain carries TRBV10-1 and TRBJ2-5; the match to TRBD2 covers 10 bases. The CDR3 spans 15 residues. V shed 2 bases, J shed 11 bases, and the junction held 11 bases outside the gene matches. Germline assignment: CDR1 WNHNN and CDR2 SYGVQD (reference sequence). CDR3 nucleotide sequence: TGCGCCAGCAGTGAGACCAGCGGGAGGGCCGGGGAGCAGTACTTC. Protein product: CASSETSGRAGEQYF.